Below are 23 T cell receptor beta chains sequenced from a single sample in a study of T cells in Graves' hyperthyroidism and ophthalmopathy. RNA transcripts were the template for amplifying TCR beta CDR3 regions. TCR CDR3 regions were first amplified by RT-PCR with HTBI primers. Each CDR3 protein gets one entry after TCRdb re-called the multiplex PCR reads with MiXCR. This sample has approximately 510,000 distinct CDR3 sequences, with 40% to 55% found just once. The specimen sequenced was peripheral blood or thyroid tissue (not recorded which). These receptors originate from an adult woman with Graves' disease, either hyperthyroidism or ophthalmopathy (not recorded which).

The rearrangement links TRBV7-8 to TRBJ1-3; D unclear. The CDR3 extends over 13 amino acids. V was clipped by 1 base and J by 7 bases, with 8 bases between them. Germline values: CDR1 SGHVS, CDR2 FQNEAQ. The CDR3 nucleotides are TGTGCCAGCAGCTTAGGGGGAAGCAACACCATATATTTT. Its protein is CASSLGGSNTIYF.

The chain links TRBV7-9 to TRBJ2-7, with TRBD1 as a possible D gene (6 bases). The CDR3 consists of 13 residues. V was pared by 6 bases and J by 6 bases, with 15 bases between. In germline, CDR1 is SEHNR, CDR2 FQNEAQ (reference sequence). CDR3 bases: TGTGCCAGCAGTCAAGCAGGGGTCGGCGAGCAGTACTTC. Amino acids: CASSQAGVGEQYF. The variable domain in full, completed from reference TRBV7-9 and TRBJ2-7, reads DTGVSQNPRHKITKRGQNVTFRCDPISEHNRLYWYRQTLGQGPEFLTYFQNEAQLEKSRLLSDRFSAERPKGSFSTLEIQRTEQGDSAMYLCASSQAGVGEQYFGPGTRLTVT.

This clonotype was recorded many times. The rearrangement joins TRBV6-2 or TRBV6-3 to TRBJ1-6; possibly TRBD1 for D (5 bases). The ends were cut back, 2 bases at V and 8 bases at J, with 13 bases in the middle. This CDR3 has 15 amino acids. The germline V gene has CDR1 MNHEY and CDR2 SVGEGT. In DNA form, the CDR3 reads TGTGCCAGCAGTTACACGTGGGGACCGGATTCACCCCTCCACTTT. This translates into CASSYTWGPDSPLHF.

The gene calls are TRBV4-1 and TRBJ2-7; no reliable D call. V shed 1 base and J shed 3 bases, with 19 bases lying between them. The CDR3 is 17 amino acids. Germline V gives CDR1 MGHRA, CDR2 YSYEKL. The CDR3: CASSQAFGFLGYYEQYF. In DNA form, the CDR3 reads TGCGCCAGCAGCCAAGCTTTCGGCTTTCTCGGGTACTACGAGCAGTACTTC.

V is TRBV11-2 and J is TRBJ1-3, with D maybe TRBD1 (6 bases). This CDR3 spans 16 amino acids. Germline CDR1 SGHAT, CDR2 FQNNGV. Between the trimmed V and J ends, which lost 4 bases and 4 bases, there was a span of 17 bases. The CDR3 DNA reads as TGTGCCAGCAGCTCAGTATTACAGGGTGCAGGAAACACCATATATTTT. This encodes CASSSVLQGAGNTIYF.

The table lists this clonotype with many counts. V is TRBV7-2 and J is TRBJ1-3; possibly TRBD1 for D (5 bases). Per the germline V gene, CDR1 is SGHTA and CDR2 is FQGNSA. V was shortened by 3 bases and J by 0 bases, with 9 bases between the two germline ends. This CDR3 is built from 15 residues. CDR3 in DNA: TGTGCCAGCAGCTTCGTCACAGGCTCTGGAAACACCATATATTTT. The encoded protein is CASSFVTGSGNTIYF.

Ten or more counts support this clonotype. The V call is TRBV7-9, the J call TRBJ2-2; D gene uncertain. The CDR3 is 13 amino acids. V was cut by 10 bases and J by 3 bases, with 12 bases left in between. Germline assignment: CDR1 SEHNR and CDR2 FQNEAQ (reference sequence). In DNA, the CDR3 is TGTGCCAACGAGAGACCCGACACCGGGGAGCTGTTTTTT. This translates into CANERPDTGELFF.

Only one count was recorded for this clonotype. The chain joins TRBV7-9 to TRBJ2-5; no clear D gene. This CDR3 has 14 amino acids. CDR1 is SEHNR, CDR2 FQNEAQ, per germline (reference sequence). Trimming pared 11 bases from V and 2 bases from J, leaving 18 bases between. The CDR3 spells CALSVGLRQETQYF. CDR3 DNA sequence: TGTGCCTTGAGTGTCGGTTTGCGACAAGAGACCCAGTACTTC.

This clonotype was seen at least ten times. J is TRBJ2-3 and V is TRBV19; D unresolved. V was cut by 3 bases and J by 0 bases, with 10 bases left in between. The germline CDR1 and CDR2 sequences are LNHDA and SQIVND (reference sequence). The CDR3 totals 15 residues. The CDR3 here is CASSMGFSSTDTQYF. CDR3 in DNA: TGTGCCAGTAGTATGGGGTTTTCTAGCACAGATACGCAGTATTTT.

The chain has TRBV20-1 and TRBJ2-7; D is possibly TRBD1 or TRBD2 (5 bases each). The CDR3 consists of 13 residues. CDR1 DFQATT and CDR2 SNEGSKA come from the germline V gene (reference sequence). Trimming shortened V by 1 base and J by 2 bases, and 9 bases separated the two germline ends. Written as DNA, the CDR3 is TGCAGTGCTAGAGGGGGGATCGCCTACGAGCAGTACTTC. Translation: CSARGGIAYEQYF.

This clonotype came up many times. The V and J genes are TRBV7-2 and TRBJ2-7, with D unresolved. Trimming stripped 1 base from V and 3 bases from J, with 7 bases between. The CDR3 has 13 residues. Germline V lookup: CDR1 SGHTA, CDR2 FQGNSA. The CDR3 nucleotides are TGTGCCAGCAGCTTAGGTAGGCTCTACGAGCAGTACTTC. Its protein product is CASSLGRLYEQYF.

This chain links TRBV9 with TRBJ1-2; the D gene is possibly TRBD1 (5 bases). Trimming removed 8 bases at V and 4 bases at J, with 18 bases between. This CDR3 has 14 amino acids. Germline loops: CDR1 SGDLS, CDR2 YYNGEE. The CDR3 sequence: CASGTGIRGYGYTF. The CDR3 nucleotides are TGTGCCAGTGGGACGGGGATCCGAGGCTATGGCTACACCTTC.

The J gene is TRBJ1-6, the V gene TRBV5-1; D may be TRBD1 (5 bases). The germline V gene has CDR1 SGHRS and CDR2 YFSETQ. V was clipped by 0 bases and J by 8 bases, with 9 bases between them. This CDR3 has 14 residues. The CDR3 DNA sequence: TGCGCCAGCAGCTTGGCCGGAGGGGATTCACCCCTCCACTTT. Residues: CASSLAGGDSPLHF.

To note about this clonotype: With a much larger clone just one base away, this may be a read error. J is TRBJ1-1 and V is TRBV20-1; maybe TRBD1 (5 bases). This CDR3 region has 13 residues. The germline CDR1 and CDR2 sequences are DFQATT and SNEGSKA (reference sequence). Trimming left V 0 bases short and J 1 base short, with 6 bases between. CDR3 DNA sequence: TGCAGTGCTAGAGAACAGGCGAACACTGAAGCTTTCTTT. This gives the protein CSAREQANTEAFF.

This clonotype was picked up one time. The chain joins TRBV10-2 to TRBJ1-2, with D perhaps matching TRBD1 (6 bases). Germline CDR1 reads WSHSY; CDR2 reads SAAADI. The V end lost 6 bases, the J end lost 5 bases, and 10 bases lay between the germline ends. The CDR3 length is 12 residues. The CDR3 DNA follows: TGCGCCAGCAGCAGGGGCGCTTATGGCTACACCTTC. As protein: CASSRGAYGYTF.

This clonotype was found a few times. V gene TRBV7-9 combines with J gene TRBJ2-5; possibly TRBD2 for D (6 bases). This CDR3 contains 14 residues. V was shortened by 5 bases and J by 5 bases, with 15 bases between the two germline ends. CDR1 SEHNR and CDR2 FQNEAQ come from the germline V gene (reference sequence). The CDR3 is CASSPQTSEETQYF. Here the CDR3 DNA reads TGTGCCAGCAGCCCCCAGACTAGTGAGGAGACCCAGTACTTC.

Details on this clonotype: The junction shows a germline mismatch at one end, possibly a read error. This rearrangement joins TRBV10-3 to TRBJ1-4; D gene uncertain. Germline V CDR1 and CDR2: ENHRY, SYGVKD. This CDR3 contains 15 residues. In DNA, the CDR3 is TGTGCCGTCAGTGGAAGTGGAGGGATTAATGAAAAACTGTTTTTT. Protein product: CAVSGSGGINEKLFF.

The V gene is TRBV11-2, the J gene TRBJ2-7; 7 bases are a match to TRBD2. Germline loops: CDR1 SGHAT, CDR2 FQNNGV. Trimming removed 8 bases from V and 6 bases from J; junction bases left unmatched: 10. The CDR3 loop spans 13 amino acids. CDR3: CASYLREGGEQYF. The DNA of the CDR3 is TGTGCCAGCTATCTGAGGGAGGGAGGCGAGCAGTACTTC.

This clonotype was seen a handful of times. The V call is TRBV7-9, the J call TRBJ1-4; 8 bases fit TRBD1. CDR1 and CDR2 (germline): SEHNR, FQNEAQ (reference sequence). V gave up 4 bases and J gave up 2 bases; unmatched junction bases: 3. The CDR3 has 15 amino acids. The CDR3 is CASSSYRGTNEKLFF. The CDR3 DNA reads TGTGCCAGCAGCTCTTACAGGGGGACTAATGAAAAACTGTTTTTT.

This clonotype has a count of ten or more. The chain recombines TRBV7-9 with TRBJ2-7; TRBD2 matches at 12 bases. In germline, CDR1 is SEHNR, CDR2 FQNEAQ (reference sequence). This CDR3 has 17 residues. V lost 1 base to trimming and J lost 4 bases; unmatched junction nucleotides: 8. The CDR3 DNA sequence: TGTGCCAGCAGCTTAGGACTAGCGGGAGCTCGGGGTTACGAGCAGTACTTC. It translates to CASSLGLAGARGYEQYF.

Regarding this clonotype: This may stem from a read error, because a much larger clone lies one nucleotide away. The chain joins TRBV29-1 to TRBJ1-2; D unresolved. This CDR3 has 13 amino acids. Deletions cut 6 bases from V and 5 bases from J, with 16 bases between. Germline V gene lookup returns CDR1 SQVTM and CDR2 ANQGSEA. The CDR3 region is CSVHWTVRYGYTF. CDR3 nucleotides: TGCAGCGTGCATTGGACGGTCCGATATGGCTACACCTTC.

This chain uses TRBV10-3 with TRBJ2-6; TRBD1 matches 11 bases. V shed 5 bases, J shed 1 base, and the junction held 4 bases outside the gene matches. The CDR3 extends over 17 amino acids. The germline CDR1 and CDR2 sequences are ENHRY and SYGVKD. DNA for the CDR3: TGTGCCATCAGTCGGGGGACAGGGGGGTCTGGGGCCAACGTCCTGACTTTC. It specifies CAISRGTGGSGANVLTF.

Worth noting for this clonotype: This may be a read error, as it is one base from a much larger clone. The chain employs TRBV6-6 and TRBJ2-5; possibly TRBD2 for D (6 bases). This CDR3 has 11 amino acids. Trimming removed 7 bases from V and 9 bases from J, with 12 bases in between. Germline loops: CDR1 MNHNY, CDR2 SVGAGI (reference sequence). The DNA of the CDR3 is TGTGCCAGCAATATTGGGGAGGCCCAGTACTTC. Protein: CASNIGEAQYF.